This TCR beta chain was documented in a study of cytomegalovirus exposure and HLA in healthy donors. Study findings and constraints: In vitro work confirmed that a few CMV-associated chains recognize CMV antigens.

A 120-subject validation cohort, separate from the roughly 680-subject first cohort, supplied the donors. Generated by immunoSEQ multiplex PCR, the TCRdb table keeps only in-frame clones and is missing some. The table has 200,000 or so clones, roughly 80% seen once. As for this clone: Its antigen is undetermined.

The CDR3 sequence is 18 residues long. Germline CDR1 reads SNHLY; CDR2 reads FYNNEI. The junction had 17 bases not matched to a gene; V was cut back by 6 bases and J by 5 bases. What was sequenced was PBMCs. The chain is built from TRBV2 and TRBJ1-5; 9 bases line up with TRBD1. The sequence came from a man aged 18 to 35 in good health and CMV-seropositive. CDR3 amino acids: CASSRPGTGGEVDQPQHF. The CDR3 DNA follows: TGTGCCAGCAGCCGCCCGGGAACAGGGGGCGAGGTGGATCAGCCCCAGCATTTT.